Presented here are 21 T cell receptor beta chains from one specimen sequenced in a study of shared clonotypes between healthy human individuals. Some clones are missing from TCRdb's copy, which holds only in-frame ones; the method was immunoSEQ multiplex PCR. This sample has 2 million to 2.5 million clones, with approximately 96% found just once. Sequencing input: naive CD4+ T cells sorted from blood. Documented subset: CD45RA+ positively selected. The origin of the receptors is a man between 18 and 29 years old in good health.

This clone has only one observation. Other DNA variants within this sample encode the same CDR3. The J gene is TRBJ2-5, the V gene TRBV5-4; D gene uncertain. The CDR3 has 11 amino acids. Per the germline V gene, CDR1 is SGHNT and CDR2 is YYREEE (reference sequence). V was shortened by 3 bases and J by 2 bases, with 2 bases between the two germline ends. CDR3 DNA sequence: TGTGCCAGCAGCTCGCAAGAGACCCAGTACTTC. This translates into CASSSQETQYF.

V is TRBV7-9 and J is TRBJ1-3, with unresolved D. The V end lost 3 bases, the J end lost 0 bases, and 9 bases lay between the germline ends. Germline loops: CDR1 SEHNR, CDR2 FQNEAQ (reference sequence). The CDR3 sequence is 15 residues long. The CDR3 DNA is TGTGCCAGCAGCTTCGTGGGGAGCTCTGGAAACACCATATATTTT. As protein: CASSFVGSSGNTIYF.

J is TRBJ2-3 and V is TRBV27; no definite D call. In germline, CDR1 is MNHEY, CDR2 SMNVEV (reference sequence). The ends were cut back, 7 bases at V and 0 bases at J, with 8 bases in the middle. The CDR3 is 13 amino acids. The CDR3: CASNKISTDTQYF. The DNA for the CDR3 is TGTGCCAGCAATAAGATTAGCACAGATACGCAGTATTTT.

V gene TRBV6-6 combines with J gene TRBJ2-7, with 10 bases lining up with TRBD1. The CDR3 contains 16 residues. Trimming removed 5 bases from V and 2 bases from J; junction bases left unmatched: 9. The V gene's germline CDR1 is MNHNY and CDR2 SVGAGI (reference sequence). In DNA, the CDR3 is TGTGCCAGCAGTATGGTGGTGGGACAGGGGACCTACGAGCAGTACTTC. Amino acids: CASSMVVGQGTYEQYF.

The genes are TRBV11-2 and TRBJ2-7; tentative D call: TRBD2 (5 bases). Germline-derived CDR1 and CDR2 are SGHAT and FQNNGV. The V end lost 1 base, the J end lost 5 bases, and 15 bases lay between the germline ends. This CDR3 region has 15 residues. CDR3 loop: CASSLASGKGNEQYF. CDR3 bases: TGTGCCAGCAGCTTAGCAAGCGGAAAAGGCAACGAGCAGTACTTC. Supplemented by reference TRBV11-2 and TRBJ2-7, the full variable domain reads EAGVAQSPRYKIIEKRQSVAFWCNPISGHATLYWYQQILGQGPKLLIQFQNNGVVDDSQLPKDRFSAERLKGVDSTLKIQPAKLEDSAVYLCASSLASGKGNEQYFGPGTRLTVT.

V is TRBV7-2 and J is TRBJ1-2; a weak D match, TRBD1 (5 bases). V was trimmed by 3 bases and J by 0 bases, leaving 17 bases between them. CDR1 and CDR2 (germline): SGHTA, FQGNSA. The CDR3 extends over 17 amino acids. CDR3 coding DNA: TGTGCCAGCAGCTTGAGCTTAGATCGGGGCTCTAACTATGGCTACACCTTC. Encoded protein: CASSLSLDRGSNYGYTF.

Worth noting for this clone: Other DNA sequences from this sample encode an identical CDR3 as well. The rearrangement uses TRBV6-1 and TRBJ1-3; D remains ambiguous. The V and J ends lost 0 bases and 4 bases respectively, with 4 bases between them. From germline, CDR1 is MNHNS and CDR2 SASEGT. The CDR3 contains 13 residues. CDR3 DNA sequence: TGTGCCAGCAGTGAAGCCCCCGGAAACACCATATATTTT. This codes for CASSEAPGNTIYF.

V gene TRBV5-4 combines with J gene TRBJ1-2; 7 bases map to TRBD1. The CDR3 covers 15 residues. The V gene end was trimmed by 4 bases and the J gene end by 0 bases; junction bases not matched to a gene: 6. Germline loops: CDR1 SGHNT, CDR2 YYREEE (reference sequence). CDR3 sequence (DNA): TGTGCCAGCAGCGGGAGCGGGACAGCTAACTATGGCTACACCTTC. The encoded protein is CASSGSGTANYGYTF.

This chain joins TRBV7-9 and TRBJ2-2, with TRBD2 matching over 8 bases. CDR3 length: 18 amino acids. The germline CDR1 and CDR2 sequences are SEHNR and FQNEAQ (reference sequence). Unmatched junction bases numbered 8, after V lost 1 base and J lost 1 base. The CDR3 coding sequence is TGTGCCAGCAGCTTAGGGGTCGGTAGCGGGAAGAACACCGGGGAGCTGTTTTTT. Its translation is CASSLGVGSGKNTGELFF.

This sequence joins TRBV6-1 and TRBJ2-7, with D perhaps TRBD2 (7 bases). The CDR3 totals 16 residues. Germline loops: CDR1 MNHNS, CDR2 SASEGT. V was shortened by 2 bases and J by 2 bases, with 16 bases between the two germline ends. CDR3 residues: CASSEWGGPSAYEQYF. Here the CDR3 DNA reads TGTGCCAGCAGTGAATGGGGGGGCCCTTCTGCCTACGAGCAGTACTTC.

This chain connects TRBV6-5 to TRBJ1-2; 7 bases match TRBD1. Trimming at V came to 0 bases and at J to 7 bases, leaving 8 bases not matched to a gene. Germline V lookup: CDR1 MNHEY, CDR2 SVGAGI. This CDR3 contains 15 residues. CDR3 region: CASSYSAGGYSGYTF. The CDR3 DNA sequence: TGTGCCAGCAGTTACTCGGCAGGGGGGTACTCTGGCTACACCTTC.

V gene TRBV7-2 combines with J gene TRBJ2-7; no reliable D call. Germline CDR1 SGHTA, CDR2 FQGNSA. The CDR3 is 13 amino acids. Trimming pared 0 bases from V and 6 bases from J, leaving 9 bases between. The CDR3 DNA is TGTGCCAGCAGCTTAGCCTTCGCAGTCGAGCAGTACTTC. Its translation: CASSLAFAVEQYF.

The chain recombines TRBV28 with TRBJ2-5, with 9 bases aligning to TRBD1. V lost 2 bases and J lost 2; bases outside the gene matches: 3. The germline V gene encodes CDR1 MDHEN and CDR2 SYDVKM. This CDR3 is 15 amino acids long. CDR3 sequence reads: CASSLGTGHQETQYF. The CDR3 DNA reads TGTGCCAGCAGTTTAGGGACAGGGCATCAAGAGACCCAGTACTTC. Full variable domain (remainder filled in from reference TRBV28 and TRBJ2-5): DVKVTQSSRYLVKRTGEKVFLECVQDMDHENMFWYRQDPGLGLRLIYFSYDVKMKEKGDIPEGYSVSREKKERFSLILESASTNQTSMYLCASSLGTGHQETQYFGPGTRLLVL.

This clone appeared a single time. The J gene is TRBJ1-1, the V gene TRBV6-6; maybe TRBD1 (5 bases). Germline loops: CDR1 MNHNY, CDR2 SVGAGI (reference sequence). Trimming cost V 4 bases and J 1 base, with 10 bases left between them. The CDR3 runs 14 residues. The CDR3 coding sequence is TGTGCCAGCAGTTTGAGGGGTGGGAACACTGAAGCTTTCTTT. It yields the protein CASSLRGGNTEAFF.

This clone was counted only a few times. The rearrangement uses TRBV9 and TRBJ1-1; D unclear. V was cut by 0 bases and J by 1 base, with 10 bases left in between. The CDR3 covers 15 residues. Looked up from germline, CDR1 is SGDLS and CDR2 is YYNGEE. The CDR3 DNA sequence: TGTGCCAGCAGCGTAGACGGGGTAGAGAACACTGAAGCTTTCTTT. Protein product: CASSVDGVENTEAFF.

The V call is TRBV5-6, the J call TRBJ1-2; no reliable D call. CDR1 is SGHDT, CDR2 YYEEEE, per germline. Trimming removed 4 bases at V and 2 bases at J, with 3 bases between. There are 11 residues in the CDR3. The CDR3 spells CASSINYGYTF. The CDR3 region has the DNA TGTGCCAGCAGCATAAACTATGGCTACACCTTC.

CDR3 nucleotide sequence: TGCGCCAGCAGCTCCCGTTCGACAGGCGTCTTTAATGAAAAACTGTTTTTT. As protein: CASSSRSTGVFNEKLFF. The V call is TRBV5-1, the J call TRBJ1-4; weak D call: TRBD1 (6 bases). The CDR3 is 17 residues long. CDR1 SGHRS and CDR2 YFSETQ come from the germline V gene. The V and J ends lost 3 bases and 4 bases respectively, with 19 bases between them. Drawing the rest from reference TRBV5-1 and TRBJ1-4, the complete variable domain is KAGVTQTPRYLIKTRGQQVTLSCSPISGHRSVSWYQQTPGQGLQFLFEYFSETQRNKGNFPGRFSGRQFSNSRSEMNVSTLELGDSALYLCASSSRSTGVFNEKLFFGSGTQLSVL.

Turning to this clone: The sample contains more than one DNA sequence encoding this CDR3. The chain recombines TRBV30 with TRBJ1-2; 11 bases map to TRBD1. CDR3 length: 14 residues. The J segment lost 5 bases and the V segment lost 1 base, leaving 3 bases of the junction unmatched. Germline loops: CDR1 GTSNPN, CDR2 SVGIG (reference sequence). The CDR3 region is CAWSAGQGAYGYTF. As DNA, the CDR3 is TGTGCCTGGAGTGCCGGACAGGGGGCTTATGGCTACACCTTC.

The chain uses TRBV11-1 and TRBJ2-2, with D perhaps assigned TRBD1 or TRBD2 (5 bases each). From germline, CDR1 is SGHAT and CDR2 FQDESV (reference sequence). Trimming took off 2 bases at V and 7 bases at J, with 11 bases between the two ends. This CDR3 comprises 14 residues. CDR3: CASSLRGGGGELFF. For the CDR3, the DNA is TGTGCCAGCAGCTTACGGGGCGGAGGCGGGGAGCTGTTTTTT.

The rearrangement joins TRBV10-2 to TRBJ1-2; TRBD1 aligns across 8 bases. Germline V gives CDR1 WSHSY, CDR2 SAAADI. The CDR3 has 15 amino acids. With 5 bases clipped from V and 3 bases from J, the junction kept 8 bases outside the gene matches. CDR3 protein: CASSQDRVADYGYTF. CDR3 coding DNA: TGCGCCAGCAGTCAGGACAGGGTAGCGGACTATGGCTACACCTTC.

The chain recombines TRBV10-3 with TRBJ2-3, with a weak D call TRBD2 (6 bases). This CDR3 spans 16 amino acids. Trimming pared 3 bases from V and 5 bases from J, leaving 18 bases between. Germline V gene data show CDR1 as ENHRY and CDR2 as SYGVKD. CDR3 sequence (DNA): TGTGCCATCAGTGATCCCCTGACGGGAGTAGGAGATACGCAGTATTTT. It specifies CAISDPLTGVGDTQYF.